Below, 10 T cell receptor beta chains from the same sample are listed, as sequenced in a study of blood T cell repertoires in COVID-19. Here immunoSEQ multiplex PCR was the method, and the copy in TCRdb shows in-frame clones only, minus some. The top ten hold approximately 10% of the sample, which has some 240,000 clones, around 84% seen once. The sequencing sample was made of peripheral blood. Receptors were obtained from a middle-aged man with active or convalescent COVID-19.

Only one count was recorded for this clone. V gene TRBV10-3 combines with J gene TRBJ1-4; D remains ambiguous. The CDR3 has 14 residues. Germline CDR1 reads ENHRY; CDR2 reads SYGVKD. Trimming shortened V by 6 bases and J by 3 bases, and 11 bases separated the two germline ends. CDR3 nucleotides: TGTGCCATCAGGCCGGGAAGCGCTAATGAAAAACTGTTTTTT. Translation gives CAIRPGSANEKLFF.

The CDR3 sequence is CASSQDWRQDTYEQYF. The CDR3 DNA reads as TGCGCCAGCAGCCAAGATTGGAGACAGGACACCTACGAGCAGTACTTC. J is TRBJ2-7 and V is TRBV4-3, with a weak D call TRBD1 (6 bases). Germline CDR1 reads LGHNA; CDR2 reads YSLEER. V was pared by 0 bases and J by 2 bases, with 14 bases between. This CDR3 is 16 amino acids long.

The chain has TRBV2 and TRBJ1-3; D uncertain. Germline V gives CDR1 SNHLY, CDR2 FYNNEI. Trimming took off 3 bases at V and 0 bases at J, with 6 bases between the two ends. This CDR3 region has 14 residues. CDR3 sequence: CASSEGNSGNTIYF. The CDR3 bases are TGTGCCAGCAGTGAGGGCAACTCTGGAAACACCATATATTTT.

The V gene is TRBV5-8, the J gene TRBJ1-5; 7 positions match TRBD1. J lost 0 bases, V lost 0 bases, and 0 bases had no gene match. Germline lookup yields CDR1 SGHTS and CDR2 YDEGEE. The CDR3 loop spans 15 amino acids. The CDR3 DNA follows: TGTGCCAGCAGCTTGGAGGGGGCTAGCAATCAGCCCCAGCATTTT. Its translation is CASSLEGASNQPQHF.

In its sample, this clone was seen once. Here the CDR3 DNA reads TGTGCCAGCAGCTTTGAGGTAACCTACGAGCAGTACTTC. Its protein is CASSFEVTYEQYF. The chain links TRBV5-4 to TRBJ2-7; D remains unclear. Germline V gene sequence: CDR1 SGHNT, CDR2 YYREEE (reference sequence). The CDR3 runs 13 residues. Trimming cost V 2 bases and J 2 bases, with 8 bases left between them.

The J gene is TRBJ2-3, the V gene TRBV23-1; 9 bases align to TRBD2. TRBV23-1 is an ORF, and what it does is uncertain. This CDR3 spans 16 amino acids. V trimming: 4 bases; J trimming: 2 bases; junction bases outside the gene matches: 7. The CDR3 reads CASSPSLAGLTDTQYF. DNA of the CDR3: TGCGCCAGCAGTCCATCCCTAGCGGGACTCACAGATACGCAGTATTTT.

The gene calls are TRBV27 and TRBJ1-2; D call uncertain. This CDR3 has 13 residues. V lost 6 bases to trimming and J lost 2 bases, with 10 bases between them. Per germline, CDR1 MNHEY and CDR2 SMNVEV (reference sequence). This chain's CDR3 is CASSEGLNYGYTF. The CDR3 nucleotides read TGTGCCAGCAGCGAGGGATTAAACTATGGCTACACCTTC.

V usage is TRBV28 and J usage is TRBJ2-7; 10 bases align to TRBD2. This CDR3 comprises 14 residues. Germline CDR1 reads MDHEN; CDR2 reads SYDVKM. Losses at the gene ends were 6 bases for V and 3 bases for J; bases not matched to a gene: 5. The CDR3 sequence: CASSPWTSGYEQYF. CDR3 nucleotide sequence: TGTGCCAGCAGCCCTTGGACTAGCGGCTACGAGCAGTACTTC.

The rearrangement joins TRBV7-2 to TRBJ2-3; the match to TRBD1 covers 7 bases. The J segment lost 0 bases and the V segment lost 5 bases, leaving 17 bases of the junction unmatched. CDR3 size: 19 residues. Germline V lookup: CDR1 SGHTA, CDR2 FQGNSA. The CDR3 loop is CASSTRSGDRIVSTDTQYF. The CDR3 bases are TGTGCCAGCAGCACTAGGTCCGGGGACAGAATAGTTAGCACAGATACGCAGTATTTT.

The chain carries TRBV28 and TRBJ2-7; possible D gene TRBD1, 6 bases. The CDR3 has 14 residues. Germline-derived CDR1 and CDR2 are MDHEN and SYDVKM. V lost 5 bases to trimming and J lost 5 bases, with 16 bases between them. Here the CDR3 reads CASSPGARVHEQYF. CDR3 DNA: TGTGCCAGCAGTCCAGGGGCGCGCGTCCACGAGCAGTACTTC. The full variable domain, rest sourced from reference TRBV28 and TRBJ2-7, is DVKVTQSSRYLVKRTGEKVFLECVQDMDHENMFWYRQDPGLGLRLIYFSYDVKMKEKGDIPEGYSVSREKKERFSLILESASTNQTSMYLCASSPGARVHEQYFGPGTRLTVT.